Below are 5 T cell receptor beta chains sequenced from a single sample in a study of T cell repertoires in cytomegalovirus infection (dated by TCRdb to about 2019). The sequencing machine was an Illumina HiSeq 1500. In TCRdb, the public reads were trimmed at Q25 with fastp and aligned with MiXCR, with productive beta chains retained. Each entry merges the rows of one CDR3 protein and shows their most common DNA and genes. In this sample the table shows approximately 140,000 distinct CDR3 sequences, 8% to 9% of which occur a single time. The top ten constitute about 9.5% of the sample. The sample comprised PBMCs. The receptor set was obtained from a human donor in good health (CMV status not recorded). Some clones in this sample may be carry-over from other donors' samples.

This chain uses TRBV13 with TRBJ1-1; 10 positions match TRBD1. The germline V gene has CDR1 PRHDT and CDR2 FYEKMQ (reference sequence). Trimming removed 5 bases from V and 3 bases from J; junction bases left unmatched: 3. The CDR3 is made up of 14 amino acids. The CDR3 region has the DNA TGTGCCAGCAGCGGGGGACAGGGGCACACTGAAGCTTTCTTT. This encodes CASSGGQGHTEAFF.

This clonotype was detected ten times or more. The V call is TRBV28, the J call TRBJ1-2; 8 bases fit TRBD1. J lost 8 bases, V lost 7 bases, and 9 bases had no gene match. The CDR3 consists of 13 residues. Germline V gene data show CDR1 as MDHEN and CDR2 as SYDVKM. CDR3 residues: CASMRQGAYGYTF. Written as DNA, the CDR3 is TGTGCCAGCATGCGGCAGGGGGCTTACGGCTACACCTTC.

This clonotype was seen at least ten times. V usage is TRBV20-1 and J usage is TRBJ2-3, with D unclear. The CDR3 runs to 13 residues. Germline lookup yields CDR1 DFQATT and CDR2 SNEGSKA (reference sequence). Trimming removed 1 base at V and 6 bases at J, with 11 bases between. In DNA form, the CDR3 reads TGCAGTGCTAGAGCTGCCGGTTTGGATACGCAGTATTTT. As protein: CSARAAGLDTQYF.

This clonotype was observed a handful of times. Written as DNA, the CDR3 is TGCAGTGCCGGGTGGACAGATACGCAGTATTTT. Encoded protein: CSAGWTDTQYF. V gene TRBV20-1 combines with J gene TRBJ2-3; no firm D call. Germline CDR1 reads DFQATT; CDR2 reads SNEGSKA (reference sequence). The CDR3 extends over 11 amino acids. Trimming left V 6 bases short and J 3 bases short, with 7 bases between.

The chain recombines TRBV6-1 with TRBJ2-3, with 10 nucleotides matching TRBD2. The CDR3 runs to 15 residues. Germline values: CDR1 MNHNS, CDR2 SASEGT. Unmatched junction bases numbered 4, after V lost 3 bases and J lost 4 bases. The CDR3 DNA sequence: TGTGCCAGCAGTGATAGCGGGGGGATACCAGATACGCAGTATTTT. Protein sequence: CASSDSGGIPDTQYF.